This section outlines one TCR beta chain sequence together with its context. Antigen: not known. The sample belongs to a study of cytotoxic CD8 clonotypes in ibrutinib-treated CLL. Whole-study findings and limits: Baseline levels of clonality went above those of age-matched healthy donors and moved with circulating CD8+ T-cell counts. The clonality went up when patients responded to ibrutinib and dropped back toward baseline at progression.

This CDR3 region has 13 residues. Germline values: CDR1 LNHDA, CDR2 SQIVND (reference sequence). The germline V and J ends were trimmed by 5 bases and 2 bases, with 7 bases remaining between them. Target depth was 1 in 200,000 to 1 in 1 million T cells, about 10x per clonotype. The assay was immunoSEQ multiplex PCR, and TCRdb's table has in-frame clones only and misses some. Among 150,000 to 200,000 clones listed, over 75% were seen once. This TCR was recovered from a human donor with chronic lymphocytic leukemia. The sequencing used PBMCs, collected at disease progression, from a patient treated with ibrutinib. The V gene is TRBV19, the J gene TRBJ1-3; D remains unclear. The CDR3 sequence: CASSVGPGNTIYF. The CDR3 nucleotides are TGTGCCAGTAGTGTGGGCCCTGGAAACACCATATATTTT.